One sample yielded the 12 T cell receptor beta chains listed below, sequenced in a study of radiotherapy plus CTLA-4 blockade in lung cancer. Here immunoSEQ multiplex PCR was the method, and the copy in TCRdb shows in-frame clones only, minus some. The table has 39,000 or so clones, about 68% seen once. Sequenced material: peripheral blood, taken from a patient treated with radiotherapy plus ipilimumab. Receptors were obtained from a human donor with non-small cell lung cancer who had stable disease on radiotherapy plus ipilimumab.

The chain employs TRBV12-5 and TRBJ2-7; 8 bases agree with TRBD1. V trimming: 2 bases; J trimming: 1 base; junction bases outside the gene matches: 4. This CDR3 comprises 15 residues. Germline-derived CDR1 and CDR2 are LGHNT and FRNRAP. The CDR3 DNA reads TGTGCTAGTGGTTTGTCTCGACAGGGGTCCTACGAGCAGTACTTC. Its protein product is CASGLSRQGSYEQYF.

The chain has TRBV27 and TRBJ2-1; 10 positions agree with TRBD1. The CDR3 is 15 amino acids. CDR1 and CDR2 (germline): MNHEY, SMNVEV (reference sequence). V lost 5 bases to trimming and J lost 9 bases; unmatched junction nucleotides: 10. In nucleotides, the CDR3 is TGTGCCAGCAGTCAGCCGGGACAGGGGACAAGTGAGCAGTTCTTC. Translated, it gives CASSQPGQGTSEQFF.

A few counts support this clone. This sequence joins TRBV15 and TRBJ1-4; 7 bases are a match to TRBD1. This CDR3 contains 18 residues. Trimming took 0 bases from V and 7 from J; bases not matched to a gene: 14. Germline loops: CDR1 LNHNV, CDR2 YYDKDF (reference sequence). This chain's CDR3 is CATSRDTPGDSLSEKLFF. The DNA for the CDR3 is TGTGCCACCAGCAGAGATACCCCCGGGGACAGTCTCTCTGAAAAACTGTTTTTT.

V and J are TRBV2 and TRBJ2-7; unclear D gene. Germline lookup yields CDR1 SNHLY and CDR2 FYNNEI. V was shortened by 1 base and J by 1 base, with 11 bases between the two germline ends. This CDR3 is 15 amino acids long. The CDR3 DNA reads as TGTGCCAGCAGTGAAGTATCGGACCCTTCCTACGAGCAGTACTTC. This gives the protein CASSEVSDPSYEQYF.

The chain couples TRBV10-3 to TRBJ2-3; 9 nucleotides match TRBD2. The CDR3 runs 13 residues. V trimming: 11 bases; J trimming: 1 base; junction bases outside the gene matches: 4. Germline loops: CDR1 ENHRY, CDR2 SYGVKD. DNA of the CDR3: TGTGCCGGGCGGGGGGGCGGCACAGATACGCAGTATTTT. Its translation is CAGRGGGTDTQYF.

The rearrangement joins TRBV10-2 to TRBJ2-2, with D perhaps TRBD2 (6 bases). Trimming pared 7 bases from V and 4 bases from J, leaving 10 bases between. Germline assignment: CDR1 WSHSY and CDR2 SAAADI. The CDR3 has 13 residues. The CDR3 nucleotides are TGCGCCAGCACGGCGGGGCTCACCGGGGAGCTGTTTTTT. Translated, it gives CASTAGLTGELFF.

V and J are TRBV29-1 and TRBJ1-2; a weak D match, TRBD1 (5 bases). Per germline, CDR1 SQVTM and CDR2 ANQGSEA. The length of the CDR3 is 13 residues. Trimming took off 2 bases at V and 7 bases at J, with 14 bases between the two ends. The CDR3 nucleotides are TGCAGCGTTGAATCTACAGGCCGGGCTGGCTACACCTTC. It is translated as CSVESTGRAGYTF.

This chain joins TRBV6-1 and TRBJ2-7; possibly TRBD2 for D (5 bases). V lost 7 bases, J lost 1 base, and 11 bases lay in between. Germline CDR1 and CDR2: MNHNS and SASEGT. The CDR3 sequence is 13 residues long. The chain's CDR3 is CASIPPGSYEQYF. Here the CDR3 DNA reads TGTGCCAGCATACCCCCGGGGTCCTACGAGCAGTACTTC.

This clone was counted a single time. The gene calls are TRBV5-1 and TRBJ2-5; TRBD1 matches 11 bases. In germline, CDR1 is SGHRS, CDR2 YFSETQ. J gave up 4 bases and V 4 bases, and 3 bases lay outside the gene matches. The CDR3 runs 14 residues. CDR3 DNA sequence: TGCGCCAGCAGCCCGGACAGGGGGCCAGAGACCCAGTACTTC. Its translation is CASSPDRGPETQYF.

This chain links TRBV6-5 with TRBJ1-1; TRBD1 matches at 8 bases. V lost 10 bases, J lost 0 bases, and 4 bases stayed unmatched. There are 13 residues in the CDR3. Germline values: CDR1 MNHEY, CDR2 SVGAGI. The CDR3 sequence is CAIVQGVNTEAFF. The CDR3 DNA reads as TGTGCCATAGTACAGGGGGTGAACACTGAAGCTTTCTTT.

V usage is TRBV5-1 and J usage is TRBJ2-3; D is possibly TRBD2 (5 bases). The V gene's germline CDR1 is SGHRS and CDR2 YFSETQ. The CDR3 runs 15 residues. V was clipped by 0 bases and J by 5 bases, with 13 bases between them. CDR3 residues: CASSLESSRRDTQYF. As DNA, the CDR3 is TGCGCCAGCAGCTTGGAGTCTAGCCGCCGAGATACGCAGTATTTT.

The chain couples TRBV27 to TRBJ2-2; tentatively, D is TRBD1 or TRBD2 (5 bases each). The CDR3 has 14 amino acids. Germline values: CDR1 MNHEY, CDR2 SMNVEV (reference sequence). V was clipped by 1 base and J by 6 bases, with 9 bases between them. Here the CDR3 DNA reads TGTGCCAGCAGTTTATTCCAGGGACCCGGGGAGCTGTTTTTT. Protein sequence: CASSLFQGPGELFF.